This T cell receptor (beta chain) was recorded in a study of blood T cell repertoires in COVID-19. Study as a whole: Acute and convalescent COVID-19 samples came from the United States, Italy and Spain.

TCRdb's table, derived via immunoSEQ multiplex PCR, lists solely in-frame clones and lacks some. The table lists 120,000 or so clones, 60% to 85% of them singletons. The CDR3 runs 15 residues. The germline V gene has CDR1 KGHDR and CDR2 SFDVKD. With 5 bases removed from V and 2 bases from J, the gap between germline ends came to 13 bases. This clonotype originated in a man between 65 and 79 years old with acute or convalescent COVID-19. The sample consisted of peripheral blood. This sequence joins TRBV24-1 and TRBJ2-3, with D maybe TRBD2 (5 bases). The CDR3 spells CATSGRVAHTDTQYF. The DNA of the CDR3 is TGTGCCACCAGTGGGAGAGTAGCGCACACAGATACGCAGTATTTT.